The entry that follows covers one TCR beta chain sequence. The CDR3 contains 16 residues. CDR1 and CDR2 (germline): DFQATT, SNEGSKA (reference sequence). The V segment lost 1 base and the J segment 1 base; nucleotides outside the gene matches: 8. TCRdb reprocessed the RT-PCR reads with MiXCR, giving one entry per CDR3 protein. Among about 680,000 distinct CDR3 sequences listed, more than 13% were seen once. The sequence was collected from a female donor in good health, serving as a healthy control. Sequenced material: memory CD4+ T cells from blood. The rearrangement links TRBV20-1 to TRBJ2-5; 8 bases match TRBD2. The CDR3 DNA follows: TGCAGTGCTAGAGCTCCAGCGGGAGTGATCCAAGAGACCCAGTACTTC. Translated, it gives CSARAPAGVIQETQYF.